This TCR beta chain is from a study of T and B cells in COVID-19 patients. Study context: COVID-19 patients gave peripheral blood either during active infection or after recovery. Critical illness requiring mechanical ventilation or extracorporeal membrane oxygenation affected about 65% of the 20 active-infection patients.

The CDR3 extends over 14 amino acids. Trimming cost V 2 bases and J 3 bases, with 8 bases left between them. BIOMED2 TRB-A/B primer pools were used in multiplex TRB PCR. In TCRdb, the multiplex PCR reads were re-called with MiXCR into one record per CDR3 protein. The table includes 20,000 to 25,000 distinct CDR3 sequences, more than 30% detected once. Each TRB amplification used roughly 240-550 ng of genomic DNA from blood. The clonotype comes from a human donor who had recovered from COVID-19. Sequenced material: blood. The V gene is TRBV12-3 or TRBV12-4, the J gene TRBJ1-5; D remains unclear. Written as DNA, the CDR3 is TGTGCCAGCAGTTTAAGGAACACCAATCAGCCCCAGCATTTT. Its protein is CASSLRNTNQPQHF.